This T cell receptor beta chain derives from a study of T cell responses to AZD1222 COVID-19 vaccine. Points from the study as a whole: After the peak T cell response, and only then, were repertoires sampled. There were vaccine-associated CD4 TCRs across spike, dominant at 160-218 and 743-854. Mostly white British, mostly female donors; authors suggested clonal diversity may be underestimated. Breadth and depth of Spike-specific TCRs rose after two AZD1222 doses.

This clone is a singleton in its sample. The antigen is undetermined. V was pared by 0 bases and J by 3 bases, with 12 bases between. In germline, CDR1 is SGHRS, CDR2 YFSETQ. The CDR3 runs 15 residues. Clones were read by immunoSEQ multiplex PCR, and TCRdb kept only the in-frame ones, dropping some. Here the sample spans some 120,000 clones, 88% being singletons. This clonotype was obtained from an adult in good health. The chain recombines TRBV5-1 with TRBJ1-1; tentatively, D is TRBD1 (6 bases). The sequencing used peripheral blood, collected on day 0 of AZD1222 vaccination. CDR3 amino acids: CASSLGARGDTEAFF. In nucleotides, the CDR3 is TGCGCCAGCAGCTTGGGGGCCAGGGGAGACACTGAAGCTTTCTTT.